This T cell receptor (beta chain) was sequenced during a study of CD8 T cells in ankylosing spondylitis. Study-wide findings and caveats: Matched synovial fluid from ankylosing spondylitis patients was reported to be enriched for disease-linked clones.

CDR3 length: 15 residues. Each CDR3 protein gets one entry after TCRdb re-called the 5' RACE reads with MiXCR. The profile shows fewer than 250,000 distinct CDR3 sequences, 30% to 40% of them singletons. A remark on this clonotype: Its antigen is currently unknown.

The sequenced sample consisted of blood, either unsorted or a sorted T cell fraction (not recorded which). The sequence derives from a male donor with ankylosing spondylitis or in good health (not recorded which). V is TRBV12-2 and J is TRBJ2-2; TRBD2 is taken as the D call from the table, unchecked against the DNA. TRBV12-2 represents a pseudogene. CDR3 nucleotides: TGTGCAAGTCGCTTGGAGGGTTCCAACACCGGGGAGCTGTTTTTT. It specifies CASRLEGSNTGELFF.